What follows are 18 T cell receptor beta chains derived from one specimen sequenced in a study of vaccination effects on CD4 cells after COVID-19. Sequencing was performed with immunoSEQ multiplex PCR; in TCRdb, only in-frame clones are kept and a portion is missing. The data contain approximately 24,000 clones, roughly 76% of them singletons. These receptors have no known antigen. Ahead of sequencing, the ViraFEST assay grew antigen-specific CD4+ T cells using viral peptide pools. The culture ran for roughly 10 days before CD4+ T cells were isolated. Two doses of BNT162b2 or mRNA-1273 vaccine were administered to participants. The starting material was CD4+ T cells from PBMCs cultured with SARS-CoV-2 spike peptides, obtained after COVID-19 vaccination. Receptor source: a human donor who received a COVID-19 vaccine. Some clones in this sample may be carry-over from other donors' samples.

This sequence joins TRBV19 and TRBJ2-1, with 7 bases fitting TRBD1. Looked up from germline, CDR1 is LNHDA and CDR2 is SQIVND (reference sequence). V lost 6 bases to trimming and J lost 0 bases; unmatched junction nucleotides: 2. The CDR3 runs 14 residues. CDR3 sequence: CASSRQGSYNEQFF. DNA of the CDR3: TGTGCCAGTAGCCGACAGGGCTCCTACAATGAGCAGTTCTTC.

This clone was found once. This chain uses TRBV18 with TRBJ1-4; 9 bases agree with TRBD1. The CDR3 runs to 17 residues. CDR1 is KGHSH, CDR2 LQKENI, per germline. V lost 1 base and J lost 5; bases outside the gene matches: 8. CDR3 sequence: CASSPRKSGQGNEKLFF. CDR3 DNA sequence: TGTGCCAGCTCACCACGAAAATCGGGACAGGGAAATGAAAAACTGTTTTTT. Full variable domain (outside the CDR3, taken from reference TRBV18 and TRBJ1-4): NAGVMQNPRHLVRRRGQEARLRCSPMKGHSHVYWYRQLPEEGLKFMVYLQKENIIDESGMPKERFSAEFPKEGPSILRIQQVVRGDSAAYFCASSPRKSGQGNEKLFFGSGTQLSVL.

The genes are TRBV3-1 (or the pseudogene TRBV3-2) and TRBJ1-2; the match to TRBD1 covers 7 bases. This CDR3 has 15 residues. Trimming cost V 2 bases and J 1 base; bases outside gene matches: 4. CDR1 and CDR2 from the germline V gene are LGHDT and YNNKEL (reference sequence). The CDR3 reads CASSQLGQFNYGYTF. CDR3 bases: TGTGCCAGCAGCCAATTGGGACAGTTTAACTATGGCTACACCTTC.

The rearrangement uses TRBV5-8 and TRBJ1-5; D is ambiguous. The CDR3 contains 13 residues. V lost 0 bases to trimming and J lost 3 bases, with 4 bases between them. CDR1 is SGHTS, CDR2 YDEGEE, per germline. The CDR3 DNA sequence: TGTGCCAGCAGCTTGGAGAACAATCAGCCCCAGCATTTT. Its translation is CASSLENNQPQHF.

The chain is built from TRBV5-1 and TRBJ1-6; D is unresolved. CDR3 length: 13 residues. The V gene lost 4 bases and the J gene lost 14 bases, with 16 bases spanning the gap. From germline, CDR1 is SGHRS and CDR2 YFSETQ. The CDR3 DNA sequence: TGCGCCAGCAGCCCGTATCAAACATCGACCCTCCACTTT. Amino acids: CASSPYQTSTLHF. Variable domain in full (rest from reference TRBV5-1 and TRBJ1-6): KAGVTQTPRYLIKTRGQQVTLSCSPISGHRSVSWYQQTPGQGLQFLFEYFSETQRNKGNFPGRFSGRQFSNSRSEMNVSTLELGDSALYLCASSPYQTSTLHFGNGTRLTVT.

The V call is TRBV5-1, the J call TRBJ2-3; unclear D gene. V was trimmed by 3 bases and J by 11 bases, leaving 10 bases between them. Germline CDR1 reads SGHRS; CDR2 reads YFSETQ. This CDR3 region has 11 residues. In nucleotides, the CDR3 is TGCGCCAGCAGCTATGACACGGAGCAGTATTTT. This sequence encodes CASSYDTEQYF.

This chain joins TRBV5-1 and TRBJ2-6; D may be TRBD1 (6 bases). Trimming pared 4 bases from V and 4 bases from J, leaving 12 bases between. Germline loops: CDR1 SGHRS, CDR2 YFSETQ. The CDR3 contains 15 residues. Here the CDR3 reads CASSGWTVGANVLTF. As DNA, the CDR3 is TGCGCCAGCAGCGGTTGGACAGTCGGGGCCAACGTCCTGACTTTC.

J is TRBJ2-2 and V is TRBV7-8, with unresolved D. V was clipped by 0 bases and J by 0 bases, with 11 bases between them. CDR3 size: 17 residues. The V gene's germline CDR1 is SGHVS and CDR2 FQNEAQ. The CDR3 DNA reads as TGTGCCAGCAGCTTAGCACGGCTGATTGCGAACACCGGGGAGCTGTTTTTT. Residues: CASSLARLIANTGELFF.

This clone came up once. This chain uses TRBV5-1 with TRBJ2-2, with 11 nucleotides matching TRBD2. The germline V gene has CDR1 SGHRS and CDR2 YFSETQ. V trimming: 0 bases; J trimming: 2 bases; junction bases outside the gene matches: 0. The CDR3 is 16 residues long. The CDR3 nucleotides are TGCGCCAGCAGCTTGGGACTAGCGGGAAACACCGGGGAGCTGTTTTTT. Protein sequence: CASSLGLAGNTGELFF.

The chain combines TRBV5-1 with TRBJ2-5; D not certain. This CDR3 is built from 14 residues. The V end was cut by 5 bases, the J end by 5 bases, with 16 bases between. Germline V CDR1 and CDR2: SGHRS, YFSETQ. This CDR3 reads CASSSVWGGETQYF. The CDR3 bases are TGCGCCAGCAGTTCTGTGTGGGGTGGGGAGACCCAGTACTTC.

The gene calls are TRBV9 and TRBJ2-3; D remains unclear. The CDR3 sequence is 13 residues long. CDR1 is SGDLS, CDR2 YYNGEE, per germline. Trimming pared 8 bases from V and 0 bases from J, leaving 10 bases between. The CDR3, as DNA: TGTGCCAGTAACTTGGACAGCACAGATACGCAGTATTTT. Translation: CASNLDSTDTQYF.

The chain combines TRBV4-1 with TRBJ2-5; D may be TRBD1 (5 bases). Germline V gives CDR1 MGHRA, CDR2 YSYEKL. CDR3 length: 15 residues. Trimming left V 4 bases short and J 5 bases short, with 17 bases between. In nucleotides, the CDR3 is TGCGCCAGCAGCCGATCTGTGGGGCCCCAGGAGACCCAGTACTTC. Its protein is CASSRSVGPQETQYF.

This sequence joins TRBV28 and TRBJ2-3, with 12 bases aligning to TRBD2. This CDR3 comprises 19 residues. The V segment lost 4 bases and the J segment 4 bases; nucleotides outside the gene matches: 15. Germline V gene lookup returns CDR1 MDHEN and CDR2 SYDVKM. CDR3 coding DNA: TGTGCCAGCAGTTCCCCTCATTCCGGACTAGCGGGGTGGGCAGATACGCAGTATTTT. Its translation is CASSSPHSGLAGWADTQYF.

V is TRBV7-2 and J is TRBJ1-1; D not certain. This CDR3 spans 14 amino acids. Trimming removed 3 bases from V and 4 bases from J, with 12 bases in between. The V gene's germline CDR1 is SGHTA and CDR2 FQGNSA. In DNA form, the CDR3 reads TGTGCCAGCAGCTTTCAGCTAGGAGGCACTGAAGCTTTCTTT. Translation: CASSFQLGGTEAFF.

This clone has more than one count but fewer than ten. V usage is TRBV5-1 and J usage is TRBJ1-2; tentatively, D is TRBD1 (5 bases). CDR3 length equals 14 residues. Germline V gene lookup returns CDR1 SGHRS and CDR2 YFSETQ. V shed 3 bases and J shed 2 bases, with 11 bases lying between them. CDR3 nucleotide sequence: TGCGCCAGCAGCTCCGGGGGAGTGAACTATGGCTACACCTTC. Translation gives CASSSGGVNYGYTF.

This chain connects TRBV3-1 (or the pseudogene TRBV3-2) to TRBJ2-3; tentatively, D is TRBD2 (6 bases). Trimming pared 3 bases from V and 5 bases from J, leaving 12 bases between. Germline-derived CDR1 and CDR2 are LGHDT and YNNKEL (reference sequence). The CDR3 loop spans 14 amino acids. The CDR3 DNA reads TGTGCCAGCAGCCATGGAGGGGCGGGAGATACGCAGTATTTT. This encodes CASSHGGAGDTQYF.

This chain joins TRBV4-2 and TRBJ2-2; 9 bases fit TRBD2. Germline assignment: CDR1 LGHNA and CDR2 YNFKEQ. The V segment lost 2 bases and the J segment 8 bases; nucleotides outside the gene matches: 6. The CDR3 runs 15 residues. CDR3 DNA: TGTGCCAGCAGCCAATCTAGCGGGGTGTCTGGGGAGCTGTTTTTT. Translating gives CASSQSSGVSGELFF.

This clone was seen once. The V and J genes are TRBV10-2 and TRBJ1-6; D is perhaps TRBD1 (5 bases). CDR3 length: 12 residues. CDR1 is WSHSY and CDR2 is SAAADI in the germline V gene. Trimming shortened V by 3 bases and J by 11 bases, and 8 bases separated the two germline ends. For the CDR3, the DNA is TGCGCCAGCAGTGACAGGGACCCACCCCTCCACTTT. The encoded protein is CASSDRDPPLHF.